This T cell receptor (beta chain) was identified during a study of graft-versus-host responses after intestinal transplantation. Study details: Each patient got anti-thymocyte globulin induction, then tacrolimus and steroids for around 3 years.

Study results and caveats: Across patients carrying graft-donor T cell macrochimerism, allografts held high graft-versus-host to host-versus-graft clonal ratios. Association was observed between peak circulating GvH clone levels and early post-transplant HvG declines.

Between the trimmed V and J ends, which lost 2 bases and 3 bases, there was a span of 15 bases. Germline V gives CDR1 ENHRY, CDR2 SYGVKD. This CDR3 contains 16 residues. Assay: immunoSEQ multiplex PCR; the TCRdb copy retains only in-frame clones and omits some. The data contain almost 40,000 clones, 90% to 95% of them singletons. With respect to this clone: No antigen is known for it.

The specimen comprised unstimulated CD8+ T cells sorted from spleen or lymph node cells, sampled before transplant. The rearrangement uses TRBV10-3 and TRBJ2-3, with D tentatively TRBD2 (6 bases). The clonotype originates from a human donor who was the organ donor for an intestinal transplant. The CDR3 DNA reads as TGTGCCATCAGTGAGCCCCCCGGGACTTCTACAGATACGCAGTATTTT. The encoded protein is CAISEPPGTSTDTQYF.